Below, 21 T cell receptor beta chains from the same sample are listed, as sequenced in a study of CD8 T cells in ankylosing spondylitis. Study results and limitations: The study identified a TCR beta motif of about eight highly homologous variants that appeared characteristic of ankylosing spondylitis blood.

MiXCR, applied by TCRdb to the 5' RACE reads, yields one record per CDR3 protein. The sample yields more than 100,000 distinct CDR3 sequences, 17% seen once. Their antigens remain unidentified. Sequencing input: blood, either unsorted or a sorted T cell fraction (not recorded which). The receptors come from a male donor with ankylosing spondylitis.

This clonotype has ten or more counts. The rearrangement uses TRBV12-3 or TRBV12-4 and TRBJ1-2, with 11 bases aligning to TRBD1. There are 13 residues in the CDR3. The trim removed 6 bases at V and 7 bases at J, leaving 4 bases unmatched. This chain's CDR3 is CASRRTGGVGYTF. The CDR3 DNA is TGTGCCAGCAGGAGGACAGGGGGCGTTGGCTACACCTTC.

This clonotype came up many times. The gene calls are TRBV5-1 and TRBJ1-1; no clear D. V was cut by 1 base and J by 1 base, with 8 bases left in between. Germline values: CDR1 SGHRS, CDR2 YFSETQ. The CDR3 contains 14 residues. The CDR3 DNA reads TGCGCCAGCAGCTTGCCCGGAGCGAACACTGAAGCTTTCTTT. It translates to CASSLPGANTEAFF.

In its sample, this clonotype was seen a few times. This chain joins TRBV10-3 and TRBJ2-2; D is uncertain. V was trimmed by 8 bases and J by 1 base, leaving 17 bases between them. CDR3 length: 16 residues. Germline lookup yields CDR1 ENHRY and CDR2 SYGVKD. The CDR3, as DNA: TGTGCCATCTTAGGTTCAACCGAGTTGAACACCGGGGAGCTGTTTTTT. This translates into CAILGSTELNTGELFF.

The CDR3 sequence is CSTRTGSYEQYF. In DNA, the CDR3 is TGCAGTACCCGGACAGGCTCCTACGAGCAGTACTTC. The genes are TRBV20-1 and TRBJ2-7; 7 bases line up with TRBD1. There are 12 residues in the CDR3. V dropped 8 bases and J dropped 0; count of bases not matched to a gene: 4. The germline V gene encodes CDR1 DFQATT and CDR2 SNEGSKA (reference sequence).

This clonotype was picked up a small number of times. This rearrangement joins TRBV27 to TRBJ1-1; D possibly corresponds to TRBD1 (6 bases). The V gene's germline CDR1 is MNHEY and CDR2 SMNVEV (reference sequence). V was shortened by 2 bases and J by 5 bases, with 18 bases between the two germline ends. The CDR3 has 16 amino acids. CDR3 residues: CASSLTWGRGLTEAFF. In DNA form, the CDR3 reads TGTGCCAGCAGTTTAACTTGGGGGCGGGGGTTAACTGAAGCTTTCTTT.

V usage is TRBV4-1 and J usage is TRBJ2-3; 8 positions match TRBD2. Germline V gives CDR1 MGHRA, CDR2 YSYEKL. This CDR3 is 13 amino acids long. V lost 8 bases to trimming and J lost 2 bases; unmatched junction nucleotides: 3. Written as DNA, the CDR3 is TGCGCCAGCTATAGCGGGGACACAGATACGCAGTATTTT. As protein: CASYSGDTDTQYF.

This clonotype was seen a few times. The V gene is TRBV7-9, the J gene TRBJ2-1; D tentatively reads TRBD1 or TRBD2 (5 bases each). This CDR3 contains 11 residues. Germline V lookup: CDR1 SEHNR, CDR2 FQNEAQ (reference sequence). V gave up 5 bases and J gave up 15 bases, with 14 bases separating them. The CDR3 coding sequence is TGTGCCAGCAGCCGGGGCGACTATCGGTTCTTC. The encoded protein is CASSRGDYRFF. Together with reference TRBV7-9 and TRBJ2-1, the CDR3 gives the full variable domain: DTGVSQNPRHKITKRGQNVTFRCDPISEHNRLYWYRQTLGQGPEFLTYFQNEAQLEKSRLLSDRFSAERPKGSFSTLEIQRTEQGDSAMYLCASSRGDYRFFGPGTRLTVL.

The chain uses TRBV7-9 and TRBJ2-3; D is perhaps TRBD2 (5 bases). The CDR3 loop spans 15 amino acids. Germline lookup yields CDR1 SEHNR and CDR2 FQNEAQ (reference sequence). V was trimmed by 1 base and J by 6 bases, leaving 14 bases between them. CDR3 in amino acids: CASSLEFARGDTQYF. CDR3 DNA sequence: TGTGCCAGCAGCTTAGAATTTGCCAGAGGGGATACGCAGTATTTT. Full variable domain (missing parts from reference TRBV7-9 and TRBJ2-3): DTGVSQNPRHKITKRGQNVTFRCDPISEHNRLYWYRQTLGQGPEFLTYFQNEAQLEKSRLLSDRFSAERPKGSFSTLEIQRTEQGDSAMYLCASSLEFARGDTQYFGPGTRLTVL.

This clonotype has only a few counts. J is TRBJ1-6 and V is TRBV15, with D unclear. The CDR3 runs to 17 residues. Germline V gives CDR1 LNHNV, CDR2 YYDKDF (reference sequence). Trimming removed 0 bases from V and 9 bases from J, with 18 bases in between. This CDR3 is CATSRERGRPGSSPLHF. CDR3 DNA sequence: TGTGCCACCAGCAGAGAACGAGGCAGGCCTGGGAGTTCACCCCTCCACTTT. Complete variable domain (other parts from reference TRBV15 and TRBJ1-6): DAMVIQNPRYQVTQFGKPVTLSCSQTLNHNVMYWYQQKSSQAPKLLFHYYDKDFNNEADTPDNFQSRRPNTSFCFLDIRSPGLGDTAMYLCATSRERGRPGSSPLHFGNGTRLTVT.

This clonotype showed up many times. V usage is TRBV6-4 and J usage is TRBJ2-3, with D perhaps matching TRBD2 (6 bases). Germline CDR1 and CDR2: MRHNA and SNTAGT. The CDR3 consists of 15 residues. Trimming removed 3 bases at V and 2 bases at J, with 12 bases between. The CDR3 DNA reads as TGTGCCAGCAGTGAATTCGGGGGATTCACAGATACGCAGTATTTT. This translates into CASSEFGGFTDTQYF.

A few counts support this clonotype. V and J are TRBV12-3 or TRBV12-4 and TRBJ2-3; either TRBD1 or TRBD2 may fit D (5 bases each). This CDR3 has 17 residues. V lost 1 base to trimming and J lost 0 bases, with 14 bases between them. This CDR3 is CASSLGPGTTSTDTQYF. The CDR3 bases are TGTGCCAGCAGTTTAGGTCCGGGGACCACTAGCACAGATACGCAGTATTTT.

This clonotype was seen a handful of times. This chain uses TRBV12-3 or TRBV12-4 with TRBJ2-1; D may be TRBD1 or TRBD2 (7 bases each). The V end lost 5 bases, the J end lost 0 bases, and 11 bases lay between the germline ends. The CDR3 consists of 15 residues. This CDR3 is CASSGGDSSYNEQFF. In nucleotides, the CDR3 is TGTGCCAGCAGTGGGGGGGACAGCTCCTACAATGAGCAGTTCTTC.

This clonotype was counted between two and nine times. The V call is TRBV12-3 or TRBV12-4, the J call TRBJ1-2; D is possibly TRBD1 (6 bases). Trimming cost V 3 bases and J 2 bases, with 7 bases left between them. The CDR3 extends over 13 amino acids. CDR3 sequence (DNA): TGTGCCAGCAGTTTGGACAGAAACTATGGCTACACCTTC. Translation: CASSLDRNYGYTF.

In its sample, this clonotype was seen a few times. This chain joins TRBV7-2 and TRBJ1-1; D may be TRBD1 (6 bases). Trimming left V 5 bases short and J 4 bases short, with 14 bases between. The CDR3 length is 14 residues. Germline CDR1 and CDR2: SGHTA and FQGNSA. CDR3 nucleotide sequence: TGTGCCAGCAGCGAGGTCGGGGGCATCACTGAAGCTTTCTTT. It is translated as CASSEVGGITEAFF.

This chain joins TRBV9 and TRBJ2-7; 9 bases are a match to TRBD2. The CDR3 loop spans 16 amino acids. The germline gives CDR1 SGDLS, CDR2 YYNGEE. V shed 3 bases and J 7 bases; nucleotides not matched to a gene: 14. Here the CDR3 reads CASSGTSESSLGEQYF. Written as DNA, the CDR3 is TGTGCCAGCAGCGGGACTAGCGAAAGTTCGTTGGGAGAGCAGTACTTC.

CDR3 in DNA: TGTGCCAGCAGTGATTATCGGGGGGATCAGCCCCAGCATTTT. This sequence encodes CASSDYRGDQPQHF. This chain connects TRBV6-1 to TRBJ1-5; D is perhaps TRBD1 (5 bases). Germline lookup yields CDR1 MNHNS and CDR2 SASEGT. The ends were cut back, 3 bases at V and 5 bases at J, with 11 bases in the middle. The length of the CDR3 is 14 residues.

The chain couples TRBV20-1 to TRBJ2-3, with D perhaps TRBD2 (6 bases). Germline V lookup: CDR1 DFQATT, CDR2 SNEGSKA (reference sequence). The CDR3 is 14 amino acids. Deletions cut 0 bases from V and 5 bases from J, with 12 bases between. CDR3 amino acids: CSAREEGAEDTQYF. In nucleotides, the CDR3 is TGCAGTGCTAGAGAGGAGGGAGCGGAAGATACGCAGTATTTT.

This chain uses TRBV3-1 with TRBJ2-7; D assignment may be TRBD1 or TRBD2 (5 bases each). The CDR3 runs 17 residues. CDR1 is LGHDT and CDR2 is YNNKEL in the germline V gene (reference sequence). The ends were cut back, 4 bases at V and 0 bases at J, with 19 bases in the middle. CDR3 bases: TGTGCCAGCAGCCTTCTTTACGAGGGACCTAGCTCCTACGAGCAGTACTTC. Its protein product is CASSLLYEGPSSYEQYF.

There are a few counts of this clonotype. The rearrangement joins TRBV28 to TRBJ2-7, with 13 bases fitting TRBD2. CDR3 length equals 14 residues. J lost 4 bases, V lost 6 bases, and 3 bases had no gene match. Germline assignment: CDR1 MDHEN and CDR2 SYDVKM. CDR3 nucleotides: TGTGCCAGCAGCGGGACTAGCGGGATGTACGAGCAGTACTTC. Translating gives CASSGTSGMYEQYF. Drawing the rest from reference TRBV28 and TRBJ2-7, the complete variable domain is DVKVTQSSRYLVKRTGEKVFLECVQDMDHENMFWYRQDPGLGLRLIYFSYDVKMKEKGDIPEGYSVSREKKERFSLILESASTNQTSMYLCASSGTSGMYEQYFGPGTRLTVT.

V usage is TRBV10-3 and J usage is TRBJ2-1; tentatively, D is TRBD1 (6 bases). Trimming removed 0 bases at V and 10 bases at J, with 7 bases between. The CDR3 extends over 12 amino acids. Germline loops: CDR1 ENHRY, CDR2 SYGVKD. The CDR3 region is CAISESRGEQFF. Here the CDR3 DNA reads TGTGCCATCAGTGAGTCAAGGGGGGAGCAGTTCTTC.

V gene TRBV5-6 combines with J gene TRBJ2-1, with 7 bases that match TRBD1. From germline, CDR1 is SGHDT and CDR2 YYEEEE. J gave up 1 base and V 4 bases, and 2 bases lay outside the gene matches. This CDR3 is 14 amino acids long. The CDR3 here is CASSMTGSYNEQFF. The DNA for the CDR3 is TGTGCCAGCAGCATGACAGGGTCCTACAATGAGCAGTTCTTC.